This T cell receptor beta chain was recovered during a study of T cell responses to AZD1222 COVID-19 vaccine. The V and J ends lost 5 bases and 7 bases, in that order; junction bases with no gene match: 3. CDR1 is SGHDN and CDR2 is FVKESK in the germline V gene. This CDR3 has 12 residues. This clone was found once. Libraries were prepared by immunoSEQ multiplex PCR; TCRdb keeps only in-frame clonotypes and omits some of them. Among 150,000 to 200,000 clones, around 92% were seen once, and the ten largest hold roughly 1.4%. The sequence derives from an adult in good health. Sequenced material: peripheral blood, taken on day 0 of AZD1222 vaccination. The rearrangement joins TRBV14 to TRBJ1-2; TRBD1 agrees at 8 bases. DNA for the CDR3: TGTGCCAGCAGCGGACAGGGACGTGGCTACACCTTC. It specifies CASSGQGRGYTF.